A single sample gave rise to the 14 T cell receptor beta chains below, sequenced in a study of tumor-infiltrating lymphocytes in oesophageal squamous cell carcinoma. TCRdb itself ran the PCR reads through MiXCR, one entry per CDR3 protein. The sample includes roughly 6,000 distinct CDR3 sequences, 13% to 15% of them seen just once. The sequenced sample consisted of normal esophageal tissue next to the tumor. The receptors shown here come from a male donor with esophageal squamous cell carcinoma.

Points on this clonotype: This could be a read error, since a much larger clone is one nucleotide away. V is TRBV5-1 and J is TRBJ1-1, with D possibly TRBD1 on 5 matching bases. The CDR3 is made up of 14 amino acids. Germline CDR1 and CDR2: SGHRS and YFSETQ. The CDR3 nucleotides are TGCGCCGGCAGCCGGGACGGGAAGAACACTGAAGCTTTCTTT. As protein: CAGSRDGKNTEAFF.

The chain is built from TRBV12-3 or TRBV12-4 and TRBJ1-5; D might be TRBD1 (5 bases). The CDR3 is 14 residues long. V lost 0 bases, J lost 4 bases, and 7 bases lay in between. Written as DNA, the CDR3 is TGTGCCAGCAGTTTAGCAGGACAAAATCAGCCCCAGCATTTT. Its translation: CASSLAGQNQPQHF.

Ten or more counts support this clonotype. This chain uses TRBV5-4 with TRBJ1-2, with D perhaps matching TRBD1 (5 bases). V was shortened by 2 bases and J by 2 bases, with 19 bases between the two germline ends. This CDR3 spans 17 amino acids. Germline CDR1 is SGHNT and CDR2 is YYREEE (reference sequence). For the CDR3, the DNA is TGTGCCAGCAGCTTTAGGGGTGGGGCCAGTCGAAACTATGGCTACACCTTC. Protein product: CASSFRGGASRNYGYTF. Full variable domain (missing parts from reference TRBV5-4 and TRBJ1-2): ETGVTQSPTHLIKTRGQQVTLRCSSQSGHNTVSWYQQALGQGPQFIFQYYREEENGRGNFPPRFSGLQFPNYSSELNVNALELDDSALYLCASSFRGGASRNYGYTFGSGTRLTVV.

The table lists this clonotype with a few counts. No conserved phenylalanine or tryptophan ends this CDR3, so it is likely a read error. No DNA is shown, since the ends of the CDR3 on it are uncertain; the CDR3 is the one TCRdb lists. The chain joins TRBV6-1 to TRBJ1-6; TRBD1, the table's D call, lacks a check against the DNA. Looked up from germline, CDR1 is MNHNS and CDR2 is SASEGT. A total of 9 residues make up the CDR3, ends included. CDR3 amino acids: CASSEAPRQ.

This clonotype was counted many times. The chain has TRBV6-1 and TRBJ2-7; D is perhaps TRBD1 (6 bases). The CDR3 runs 14 residues. Germline V gene lookup returns CDR1 MNHNS and CDR2 SASEGT. Deletions cut 1 base from V and 4 bases from J, with 11 bases between. The CDR3 DNA sequence: TGTGCCAGCAGTGAAGTTTGGGGGCCATACGAGCAGTACTTC. It specifies CASSEVWGPYEQYF.

This clonotype was seen a handful of times. This may be a read error, as it is one base from a much larger clone. The chain recombines TRBV6-1 with TRBJ2-5; TRBD2 matches at 11 bases. V shed 7 bases, J shed 11 bases, and the junction held 12 bases outside the gene matches. This CDR3 spans 14 amino acids. Germline V lookup: CDR1 MNHNS, CDR2 SASEGT. The CDR3: CASTRLAGSGEQYF. DNA of the CDR3: TGTGCCAGCACAAGACTAGCGGGGTCTGGTGAGCAGTACTTC.

In its sample, this clonotype was seen many times. This chain connects TRBV5-6 to TRBJ2-5, with a weak D call TRBD1 (6 bases). Between the trimmed V and J ends, which lost 4 bases and 3 bases, there was a span of 13 bases. This CDR3 comprises 14 residues. Germline V gene lookup returns CDR1 SGHDT and CDR2 YYEEEE. The CDR3 here is CASSKQGSEETQYF. CDR3 DNA: TGTGCCAGCAGCAAACAGGGAAGCGAAGAGACCCAGTACTTC. Full variable domain (rest looked up from reference TRBV5-6 and TRBJ2-5): DAGVTQSPTHLIKTRGQQVTLRCSPKSGHDTVSWYQQALGQGPQFIFQYYEEEERQRGNFPDRFSGHQFPNYSSELNVNALLLGDSALYLCASSKQGSEETQYFGPGTRLLVL.

This clonotype was found many times. The V and J genes are TRBV6-1 and TRBJ1-5, with 7 positions matching TRBD1. CDR1 is MNHNS and CDR2 is SASEGT in the germline V gene. Trimming at V came to 1 base and at J to 3 bases, leaving 3 bases not matched to a gene. There are 15 residues in the CDR3. CDR3 sequence reads: CASSEDRGDNQPQHF. The CDR3 nucleotides are TGTGCCAGCAGTGAAGACAGGGGAGACAATCAGCCCCAGCATTTT.

The count of this clonotype is one. This CDR3 is missing its conserved last phenylalanine or tryptophan, likely due to a read error. The DNA is omitted, as the CDR3 cannot be located on it reliably, and the CDR3 follows TCRdb's listing. V gene TRBV7-9 combines with J gene TRBJ2-3; whether TRBD2, the table's D call, matches the DNA was not checked. The CDR3 adds up to 19 amino acids, both ends counted. Germline V gene sequence: CDR1 SEHNR, CDR2 FQNEAQ (reference sequence). CDR3: CASSLLAGGRDYNEQFFGP.

This clonotype was observed a handful of times. The chain has TRBV2 and TRBJ2-5, with 10 bases that match TRBD1. The J call could be wrong; TRBJ2-7 is a better fit for the DNA end. Germline CDR1 SNHLY, CDR2 FYNNEI. This CDR3 comprises 15 residues. The CDR3 coding sequence is TGTGCCAGCACCTACGGACAGGGGGGCCCCTACGAGCAGTACTTC. As protein: CASTYGQGGPYEQYF.

This clonotype came up many times. A read error is possible here, since a much larger clone lies one base away. The rearrangement links TRBV10-3 to TRBJ2-5, with 8 positions matching TRBD1. The CDR3 contains 15 residues. Germline-derived CDR1 and CDR2 are ENHRY and SYGVKD. Germline trimming cut 6 bases from V and 11 bases from J; bases unmatched to any gene: 17. CDR3 DNA sequence: TGTGCCATCAGGGGACAGGCCCACCCTACCAATGAGCAGTACTTC. This codes for CAIRGQAHPTNEQYF.

This clonotype has only a few counts. The chain combines TRBV28 with TRBJ1-6, with unresolved D. The CDR3 is made up of 14 amino acids. V lost 2 bases, J lost 5 bases, and 7 bases lay in between. Germline V lookup: CDR1 MDHEN, CDR2 SYDVKM. CDR3 protein: CASSLITDNSPLHF. CDR3 nucleotides: TGTGCCAGCAGTTTAATAACAGATAATTCACCCCTCCACTTT.

Sample share makes this clonotype medium-sized (0.01 to 0.1%). The gene calls are TRBV12-3 or TRBV12-4 and TRBJ1-1, with unresolved D. The germline V and J ends were trimmed by 0 bases and 2 bases, with 4 bases remaining between them. The CDR3 is made up of 13 amino acids. The CDR3 sequence: CASSLALNTEAFF. CDR3 sequence (DNA): TGTGCCAGCAGTTTAGCGTTAAACACTGAAGCTTTCTTT.

Only a few counts were recorded for this clonotype. The chain carries TRBV5-1 and TRBJ2-3; the D is unclear. The CDR3 is made up of 16 amino acids. Germline V gives CDR1 SGHRS, CDR2 YFSETQ. Trimming stripped 0 bases from V and 0 bases from J, with 11 bases between. This CDR3 is CASSLVGSISTDTQYF. CDR3 bases: TGCGCCAGCAGCTTGGTGGGCAGTATTAGCACAGATACGCAGTATTTT.